By sample share, the clone carrying this T cell receptor (beta chain) is medium-sized. The antigen remains unidentified. Because the library targeted alpha chains, this beta chain is an off-target read whose size means little. A unique molecular identifier was carried by every single TCR cDNA molecule. TCRdb called the 5' RACE reads again in MiXCR, with one record for every CDR3 protein. Of 4,000 to 4,500 distinct CDR3 sequences in the sample, about 24% are singletons; the top ten hold approximately 25%. This record belongs to a study of spatial heterogeneity in lung cancer. Study background: Sequence detection consistently recorded a greater number of beta-chain than alpha-chain sequences. The study observed each unique TCR and UMI combination more than ten times on average in raw reads. Notes on the study in general: Tumor TCRs that were ubiquitous and expanded showed up in blood more at resection than follow-up.

The time point here: sample taken at primary tumor resection. No cell sorting; template was whole RNA from tumor, lung tissue or PBMC. The sequence was obtained from a female donor with early-stage non-small cell lung cancer. Source: PBMCs, taken at surgery.

The CDR3, as DNA: TGTGCCAGCACTTTGTGGGGTCAGGGGGCTGAGCAGTTCTTC. Its protein is CASTLWGQGAEQFF. This sequence joins TRBV6-2 or TRBV6-3 and TRBJ2-1, with TRBD1 matching over 8 bases. This CDR3 is built from 14 residues. From germline, CDR1 is MNHEY and CDR2 SVGEGT. V lost 7 bases to trimming and J lost 9 bases; unmatched junction nucleotides: 11.